The rows below give T cell receptor beta chains drawn from one sample of a study of spatial heterogeneity in lung cancer. One entry per CDR3 protein results from TCRdb running MiXCR on the 5' RACE reads. Of about 7,200 distinct CDR3 sequences listed, 15% to 20% were seen once; the top ten hold more than 10%. The specimen was lung tumor tissue, collected at surgery. These receptors were taken from a female donor with early-stage non-small cell lung cancer. The CDR3 runs from the conserved cysteine through the conserved F or W. Fields, in order: D gene, clone size, V gene, J gene, CDR3 protein, CDR3 DNA. The D gene is left open where the match is weak. Some rows have no size entry. The others give once, few or many, or a class for an expanded clone.

D: -; size: medium-sized; V: TRBV2; J: TRBJ1-5; CDR3: CASQREGNQPQHF; DNA: TGTGCCAGCCAGAGGGAGGGTAATCAGCCCCAGCATTTT
D: TRBD2; size: -; V: TRBV5-4; J: TRBJ2-5; CDR3: CASSLAGAQETQYF; DNA: TGTGCCAGCAGCTTAGCGGGGGCCCAAGAGACCCAGTACTTC
D: -; size: -; V: TRBV4-2; J: TRBJ2-3; CDR3: CASSPGLLETDTQYF; DNA: TGTGCCAGCAGCCCTGGACTACTGGAGACAGATACGCAGTATTTT
D: -; size: few; V: TRBV5-1; J: TRBJ2-1; CDR3: CASRDSPYNEQFF; DNA: TGCGCCAGCCGAGACTCGCCTTACAATGAGCAGTTCTTC
D: -; size: -; V: TRBV5-1; J: TRBJ1-3; CDR3: CASSLGRAGNTIYF; DNA: TGCGCCAGCAGCTTGGGGAGGGCTGGAAACACCATATATTTT
D: -; size: medium-sized; V: TRBV19; J: TRBJ1-5; CDR3: CASSLRQTPNQPQHF; DNA: TGTGCCAGTAGTCTCAGACAGACCCCCAATCAGCCCCAGCATTTT
D: -; size: few; V: TRBV5-1; J: TRBJ2-7; CDR3: CASSEARGAPYEQYF; DNA: TGCGCCAGCAGCGAAGCCAGGGGCGCTCCCTACGAGCAGTACTTC
D: -; size: few; V: TRBV7-2; J: TRBJ2-5; CDR3: CASNPYPVETQYF; DNA: TGTGCCAGCAACCCCTACCCCGTCGAGACCCAGTACTTC
D: -; size: medium-sized; V: TRBV14; J: TRBJ1-1; CDR3: CASSREQTANTEAFF; DNA: TGTGCCAGCAGCCGAGAACAGACAGCTAACACTGAAGCTTTCTTT
D: -; size: -; V: TRBV2; J: TRBJ2-5; CDR3: CASSLVEETQYF; DNA: TGTGCCAGCAGCCTCGTGGAAGAGACCCAGTACTTC
D: -; size: few; V: TRBV11-2; J: TRBJ2-2; CDR3: CASTSTLAGTHNTGELFF; DNA: TGTGCCAGCACCTCAACTTTGGCCGGGACCCATAACACCGGGGAGCTGTTTTTT
D: -; size: few; V: TRBV5-1; J: TRBJ2-2; CDR3: CASSLSAFGELFF; DNA: TGCGCCAGCAGCTTGAGTGCCTTCGGGGAGCTGTTTTTT
D: TRBD2; size: -; V: TRBV29-1; J: TRBJ2-3; CDR3: CSVEYGGISDTQYF; DNA: TGCAGCGTTGAATACGGGGGGATTTCAGATACGCAGTATTTT
D: TRBD1; size: few; V: TRBV6-1; J: TRBJ2-2; CDR3: CASSSRDRRTGELFF; DNA: TGTGCCAGCAGTAGCCGGGACAGGAGGACCGGGGAGCTGTTTTTT
D: TRBD2; size: -; V: TRBV5-1; J: TRBJ2-3; CDR3: CASSLGVAGGTDTQYF; DNA: TGCGCCAGCAGCTTGGGAGTAGCGGGGGGCACAGATACGCAGTATTTT
D: -; size: -; V: TRBV7-2; J: TRBJ2-7; CDR3: CASSFRPRDEQYF; DNA: TGTGCCAGCAGCTTCCGACCTAGGGACGAGCAGTACTTC